This TCR beta chain was retrieved from a study of control samples from healthy donors and cancer patients. This CDR3 is 12 amino acids long. The assay was immunoSEQ multiplex PCR, and TCRdb's table has in-frame clones only and misses some. Among under 450,000 clones listed, 80% to 95% were seen once. Sequences were obtained from PBMCs. V is TRBV21-1 and J is TRBJ1-1; the table's TRBD1 call for D was not verified on the DNA. TRBV21-1 is assigned pseudogene status. This sequence was found in a man aged 35-49 years with head and neck cancer. CDR3: CASSKEGGEAFF. For the CDR3, the DNA is TGTGCCAGCAGCAAAGAAGGGGGTGAAGCTTTCTTT.